The TCR beta chain described here comes from a study of Ad26.COV2.S vaccination and SARS-CoV-2 variants. V was pared by 3 bases and J by 2 bases, with 15 bases of the junction left unmatched. CDR1 and CDR2 (germline): MDHEN, SYDVKM. The CDR3 consists of 18 residues. Profiling relied on immunoSEQ multiplex PCR, and the TCRdb table lists in-frame clones only, not all of them. The table has roughly 320,000 clones, around nine tenths seen once. The treatment denotes: some 19 received Ad26.COV2.S at low or high dose, single or two shots; about 5 received placebo; per-sample allocation not given. The study sampled participants on day 63 after the first vaccine or placebo injection.

This chain connects TRBV28 to TRBJ2-5; 7 bases match TRBD2. The clonotype comes from a person aged 18-60 years who received the Ad26.COV2.S COVID-19 vaccine or a placebo. Here the sequenced sample was peripheral blood, taken in a trial of Ad26.COV2.S vaccine versus placebo. The CDR3 nucleotides are TGTGCCAGCAGTTTCCCTCTTGCGGGCGGGGGACGACAAGAGACCCAGTACTTC. This translates into CASSFPLAGGGRQETQYF.